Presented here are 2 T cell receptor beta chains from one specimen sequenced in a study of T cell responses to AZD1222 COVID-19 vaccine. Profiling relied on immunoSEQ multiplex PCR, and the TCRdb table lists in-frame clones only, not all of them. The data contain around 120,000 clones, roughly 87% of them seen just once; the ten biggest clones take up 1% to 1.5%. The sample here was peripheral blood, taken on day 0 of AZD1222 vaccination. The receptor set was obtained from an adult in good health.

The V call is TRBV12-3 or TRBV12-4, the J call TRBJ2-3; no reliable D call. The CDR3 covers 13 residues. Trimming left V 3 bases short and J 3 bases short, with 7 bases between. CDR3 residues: CASSFWGTDTQYF. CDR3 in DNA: TGTGCCAGCAGTTTTTGGGGAACAGATACGCAGTATTTT.

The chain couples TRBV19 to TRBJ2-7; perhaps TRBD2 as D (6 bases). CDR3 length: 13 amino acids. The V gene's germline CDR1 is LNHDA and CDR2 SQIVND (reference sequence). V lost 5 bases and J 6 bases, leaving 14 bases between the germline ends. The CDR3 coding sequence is TGTGCCAGTAGTCTCGGCCACGGGAGCGAGCAGTACTTC. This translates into CASSLGHGSEQYF.